This TCR beta chain was sequenced for a study of radiotherapy plus CTLA-4 blockade in lung cancer. Each patient with chemo-refractory metastatic non-small-cell lung cancer was treated with focal radiation plus CTLA-4 blockade using ipilimumab. Measured with immunoSEQ multiplex PCR; TCRdb has only the in-frame clones, and not every one. The sample carries tens of thousands of clones, more than 80% recorded once. Sequenced material: peripheral blood, taken from a patient treated with radiotherapy plus ipilimumab. The TCR was taken from a human donor with non-small cell lung cancer who had stable disease on radiotherapy plus ipilimumab.

The CDR3, as DNA: TGTGCCAGCCGGACAACTAGCTCTGGGGCCAACGTCCTGACTTTC. This gives the protein CASRTTSSGANVLTF. This chain uses TRBV27 with TRBJ2-6; possibly TRBD1 or TRBD2 for D (5 bases each). Germline V lookup: CDR1 MNHEY, CDR2 SMNVEV (reference sequence). This CDR3 comprises 15 residues. V was cut by 8 bases and J by 0 bases, with 11 bases left in between.